This T cell receptor beta chain was recovered during a study of OX40 agonist ivuxolimab in advanced cancers. Sequencing used immunoSEQ multiplex PCR; TCRdb keeps in-frame clones, though not all of them. The table includes some 21,000 clones, about 70% detected once. Overall study results and limits: In the 0.1-3.0 mg/kg groups, partial responders showed among the lowest expansion.

Worth noting for this clone: What it binds is unknown.

Blood samples were obtained at baseline, cycle 4 day 1, and cycle 7 day 1. With 2 bases removed from V and 0 bases from J, the gap between germline ends came to 8 bases. Germline V CDR1 and CDR2: SEHNR, FQNEAQ (reference sequence). The CDR3 runs to 14 residues. The sample was CD4+ or CD8+ T cells sorted from blood, taken in a trial of the OX40 agonist ivuxolimab. This sequence originates from an adult with an advanced solid tumor such as melanoma, head and neck, liver or kidney cancer. The chain recombines TRBV7-9 with TRBJ2-7; the D is unclear. CDR3 residues: CASSLSTDSYEQYF. CDR3 DNA: TGTGCCAGCAGCTTATCAACTGACTCCTACGAGCAGTACTTC.